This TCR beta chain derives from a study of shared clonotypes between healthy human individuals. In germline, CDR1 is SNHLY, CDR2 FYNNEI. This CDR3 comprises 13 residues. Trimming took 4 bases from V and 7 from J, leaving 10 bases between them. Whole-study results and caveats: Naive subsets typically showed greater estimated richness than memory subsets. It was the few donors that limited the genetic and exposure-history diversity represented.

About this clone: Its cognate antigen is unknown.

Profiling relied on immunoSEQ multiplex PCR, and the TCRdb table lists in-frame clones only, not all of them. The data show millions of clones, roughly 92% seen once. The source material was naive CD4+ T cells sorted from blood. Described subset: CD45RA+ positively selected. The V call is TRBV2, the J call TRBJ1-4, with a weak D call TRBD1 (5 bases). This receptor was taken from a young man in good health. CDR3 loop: CASSARGSEKLFF. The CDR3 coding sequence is TGTGCCAGCAGTGCTAGGGGAAGTGAAAAACTGTTTTTT.